This T cell receptor (beta chain) was obtained from a study of prognosis after radiotherapy for stage I lung cancer. Study-wide background: The study delivered radiotherapy as SBRT in 3 to 5 fractions, with a biologically effective dose of at least 100 Gy. There were no patients who received concurrent therapy with stereotactic body radiotherapy.

Template was genomic DNA; TCR beta CDR3 amplified in two multiplex PCR rounds. Gene-specific TRBV and TRBJ primers were used in PCR round one. TCRdb ran MiXCR on the multiplex PCR reads and lists one entry per CDR3 protein. The sample shows fewer than 25,000 distinct CDR3 sequences, roughly 44% of them seen only once. This clonotype was seen just once. Its target is not known. The blood draw at each of two time points yielded about 6 milliliters of peripheral blood. Study-level points and caveats: Shannon entropy (measured after stereotactic body radiation therapy) was lower in patients who went on to develop distant metastases.

The specimen was PBMCs, collected before or after stereotactic body radiation therapy (not recorded which). The sequence came from a donor older than 45 with non-small cell lung cancer.

CDR3 loop: CASRVSRGRTSEQFF. The CDR3 nucleotides are TGTGCCAGCAGGGTAAGCAGGGGGCGTACTAGTGAGCAGTTCTTC. The rearrangement joins TRBV6-1 to TRBJ2-1; 8 bases agree with TRBD1. This CDR3 spans 15 amino acids. Losses at the gene ends were 6 bases for V and 9 bases for J; bases not matched to a gene: 13. Germline V lookup: CDR1 MNHNS, CDR2 SASEGT.